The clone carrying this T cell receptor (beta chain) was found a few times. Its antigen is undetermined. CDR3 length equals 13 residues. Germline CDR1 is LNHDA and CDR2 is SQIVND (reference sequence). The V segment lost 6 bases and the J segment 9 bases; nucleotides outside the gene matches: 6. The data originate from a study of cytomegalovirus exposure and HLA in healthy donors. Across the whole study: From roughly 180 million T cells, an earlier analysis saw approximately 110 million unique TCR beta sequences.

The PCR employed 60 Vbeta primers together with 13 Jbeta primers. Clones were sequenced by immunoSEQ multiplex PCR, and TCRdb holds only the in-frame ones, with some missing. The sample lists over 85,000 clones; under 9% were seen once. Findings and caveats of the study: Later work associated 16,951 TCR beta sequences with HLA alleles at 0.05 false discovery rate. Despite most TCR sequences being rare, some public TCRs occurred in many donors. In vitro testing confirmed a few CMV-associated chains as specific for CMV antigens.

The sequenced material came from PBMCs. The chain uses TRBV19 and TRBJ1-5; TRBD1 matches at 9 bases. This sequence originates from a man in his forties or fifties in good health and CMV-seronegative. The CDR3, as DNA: TGTGCCAGTAGGGACAGGGGAGGAGGGCCCCAGCATTTT. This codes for CASRDRGGGPQHF.